Detailed here is one T cell receptor (beta chain). Antigen: not known. The CDR3 covers 15 residues. Germline CDR1 is SGHTA and CDR2 is FQGTGA. The J segment lost 7 bases and the V segment lost 5 bases, leaving 14 bases of the junction unmatched. PCR involved 60 Vbeta and 13 Jbeta primers. Repertoires were generated with immunoSEQ multiplex PCR, while TCRdb's copy carries only in-frame clones and drops some. The sample lists 150,000 to 200,000 clones, around 79% occurring once. These data are taken from a study of cytomegalovirus exposure and HLA in healthy donors. Regarding the study as a whole: Analysis performed later found 15,000 or so TCR beta sequences associated with HLA alleles at 0.05 false discovery rate. It was assumed in the presence/absence analyses that sequencing depth was roughly uniform across donors. The study designated 160 or so TCR beta chains cytomegalovirus-associated. Later analysis identified a missense DCLRE1C variant that was linked to TCR beta V- and J-gene trimming.

This rearrangement joins TRBV7-3 to TRBJ2-7; 7 bases map to TRBD1. The origin of this receptor is a woman in her fifties or sixties in good health and CMV-seropositive. The source material was PBMCs. CDR3: CASSQGTVFPWEQYF. In DNA, the CDR3 is TGTGCCAGCAGCCAAGGGACAGTCTTTCCCTGGGAGCAGTACTTC.